The 3 T cell receptor beta chains below come from one sample, sequenced in a study of blood T cells in healthy people across ages. Primers used in a second PCR of roughly 7 to 12 cycles were a sample-barcoded 5' primer and a J-beta primer mix. MiXCR, applied by TCRdb to the 5' RACE reads, yields one record per CDR3 protein. Among some 640,000 distinct CDR3 sequences listed, less than 35% were seen once. The sample consisted of blood. Every receptor here comes from an elderly woman in good health.

This clonotype was counted many times. This chain connects TRBV6-1 to TRBJ2-1, with 7 bases that match TRBD2. V shed 6 bases and J 7 bases; nucleotides not matched to a gene: 18. This CDR3 region has 17 residues. Germline V gene data show CDR1 as MNHNS and CDR2 as SASEGT. The CDR3 region is CASSPVPPSGMSNEQFF. CDR3 in DNA: TGTGCCAGCAGCCCCGTCCCTCCTAGCGGAATGTCGAATGAGCAGTTCTTC.

This chain connects TRBV5-5 to TRBJ1-2, with TRBD1 as a possible D gene (6 bases). Germline CDR1 reads SGHKS; CDR2 reads YYEKEE (reference sequence). This CDR3 is 14 amino acids long. V shed 3 bases and J shed 6 bases, with 15 bases lying between them. The CDR3 sequence is CASSWGGQGHGYTF. The CDR3 coding sequence is TGTGCCAGCAGCTGGGGGGGGCAGGGTCATGGCTACACCTTC.

Worth noting for this clonotype: One end of the junction is discordant with germline, which a read error may explain. The rearrangement links TRBV7-2 to TRBJ2-5, with 10 positions matching TRBD1. Germline assignment: CDR1 SGHTA and CDR2 FQGNSA. CDR3 length: 15 residues. CDR3 in DNA: TGTGTCAGCAGCCCCCGGACAGGGGGGAGCGAGACCCAGTACTTC. Its protein product is CVSSPRTGGSETQYF. Drawing the rest from reference TRBV7-2 and TRBJ2-5, the complete variable domain is GAGVSQSPSNKVTEKGKDVELRCDPISGHTALYWYRQSLGQGLEFLIYFQGNSAPDKSGLPSDRFSAERTGGSVSTLTIQRTQQEDSAVYLCVSSPRTGGSETQYFGPGTRLLVL.